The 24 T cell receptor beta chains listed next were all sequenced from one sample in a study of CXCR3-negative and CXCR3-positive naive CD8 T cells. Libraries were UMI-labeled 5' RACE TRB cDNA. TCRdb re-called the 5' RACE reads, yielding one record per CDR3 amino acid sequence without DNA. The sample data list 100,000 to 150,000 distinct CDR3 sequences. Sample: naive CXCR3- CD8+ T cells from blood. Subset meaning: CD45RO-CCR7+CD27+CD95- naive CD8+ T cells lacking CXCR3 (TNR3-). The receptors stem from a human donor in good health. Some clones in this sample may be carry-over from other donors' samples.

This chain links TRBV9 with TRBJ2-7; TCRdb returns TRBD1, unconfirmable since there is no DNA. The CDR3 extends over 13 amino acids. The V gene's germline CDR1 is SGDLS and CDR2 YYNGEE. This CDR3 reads CASSDGHSYEQYF.

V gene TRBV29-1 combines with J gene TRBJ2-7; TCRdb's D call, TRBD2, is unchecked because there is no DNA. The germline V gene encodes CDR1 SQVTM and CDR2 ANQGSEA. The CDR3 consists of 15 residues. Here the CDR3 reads CSVELIGGKDYEQYF.

CDR3: CAISLTGLYEQYF. J is TRBJ2-7 and V is TRBV27; the TCRdb call, TRBD1, lacks DNA for checking. Germline V gene lookup returns CDR1 MNHEY and CDR2 SMNVEV (reference sequence). The CDR3 consists of 13 residues.

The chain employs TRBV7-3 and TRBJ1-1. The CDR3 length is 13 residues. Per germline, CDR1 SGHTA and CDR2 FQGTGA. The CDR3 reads CASSLNSNTEAFF.

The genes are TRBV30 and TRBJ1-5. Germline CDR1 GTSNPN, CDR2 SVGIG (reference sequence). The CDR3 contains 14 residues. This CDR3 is CAWSVDSGYQPQHF.

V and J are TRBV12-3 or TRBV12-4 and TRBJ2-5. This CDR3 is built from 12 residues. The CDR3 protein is CASSQADEAQYF.

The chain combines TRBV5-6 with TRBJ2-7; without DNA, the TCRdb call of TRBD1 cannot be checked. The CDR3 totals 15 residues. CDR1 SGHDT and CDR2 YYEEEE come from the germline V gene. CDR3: CASSFRTGPAYEQYF.

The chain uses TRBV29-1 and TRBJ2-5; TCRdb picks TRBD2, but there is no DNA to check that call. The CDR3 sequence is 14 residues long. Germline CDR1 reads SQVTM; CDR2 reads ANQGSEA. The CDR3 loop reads CSVLSGSYRETQYF.

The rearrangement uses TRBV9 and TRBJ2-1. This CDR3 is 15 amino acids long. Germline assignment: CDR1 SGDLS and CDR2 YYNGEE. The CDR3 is CASSVGRGLYNEQFF. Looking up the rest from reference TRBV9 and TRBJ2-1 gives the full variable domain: DSGVTQTPKHLITATGQRVTLRCSPRSGDLSVYWYQQSLDQGLQFLIQYYNGEERAKGNILERFSAQQFPDLHSELNLSSLELGDSALYFCASSVGRGLYNEQFFGPGTRLTVL.

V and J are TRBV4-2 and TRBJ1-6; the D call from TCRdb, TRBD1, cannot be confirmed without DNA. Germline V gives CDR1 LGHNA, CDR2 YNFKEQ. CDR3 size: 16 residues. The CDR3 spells CASSQAGGLVVSPLHF.

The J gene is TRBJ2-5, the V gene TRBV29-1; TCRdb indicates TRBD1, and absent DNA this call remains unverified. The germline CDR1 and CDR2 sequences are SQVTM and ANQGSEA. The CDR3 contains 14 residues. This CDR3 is CSVVTGWNLETQYF.

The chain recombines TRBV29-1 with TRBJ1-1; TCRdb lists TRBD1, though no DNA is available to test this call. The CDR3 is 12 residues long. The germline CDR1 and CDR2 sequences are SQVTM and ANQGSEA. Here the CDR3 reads CSVGGGGAEAFF.

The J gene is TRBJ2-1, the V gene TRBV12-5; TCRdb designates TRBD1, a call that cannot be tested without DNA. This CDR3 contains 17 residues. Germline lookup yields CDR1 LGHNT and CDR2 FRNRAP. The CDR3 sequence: CASGWNPGQGFHNEQFF.

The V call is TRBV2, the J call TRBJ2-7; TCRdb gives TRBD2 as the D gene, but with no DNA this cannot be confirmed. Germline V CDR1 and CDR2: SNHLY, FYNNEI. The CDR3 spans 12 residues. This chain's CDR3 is CASGGVSYEQYF.

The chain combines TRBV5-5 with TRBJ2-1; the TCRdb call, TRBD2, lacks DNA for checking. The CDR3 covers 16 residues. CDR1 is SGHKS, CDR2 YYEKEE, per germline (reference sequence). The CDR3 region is CASSLASGSSYNEQFF.

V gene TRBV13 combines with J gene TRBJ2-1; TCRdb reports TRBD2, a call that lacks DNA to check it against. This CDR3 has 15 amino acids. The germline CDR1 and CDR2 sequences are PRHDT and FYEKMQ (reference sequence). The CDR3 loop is CASSLSGSGYNEQFF.

CDR3 in amino acids: CASSLVGQVFSYEQYF. The J gene is TRBJ2-7, the V gene TRBV11-2; without DNA, the TCRdb call of TRBD2 cannot be checked. The CDR3 runs 16 residues. Germline lookup yields CDR1 SGHAT and CDR2 FQNNGV.

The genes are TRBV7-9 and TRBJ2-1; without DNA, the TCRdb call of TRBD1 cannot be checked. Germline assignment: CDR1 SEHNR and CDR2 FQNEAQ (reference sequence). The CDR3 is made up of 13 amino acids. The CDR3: CASSPPVAGEQFF.

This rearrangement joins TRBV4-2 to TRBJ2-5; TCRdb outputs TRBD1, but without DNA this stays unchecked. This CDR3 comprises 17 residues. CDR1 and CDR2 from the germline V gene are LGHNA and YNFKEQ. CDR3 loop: CASSHILTGGAGETQYF.

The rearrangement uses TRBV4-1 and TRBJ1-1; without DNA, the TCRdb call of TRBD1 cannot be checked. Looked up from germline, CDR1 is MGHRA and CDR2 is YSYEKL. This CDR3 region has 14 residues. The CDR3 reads CASSHGQMNTEAFF.

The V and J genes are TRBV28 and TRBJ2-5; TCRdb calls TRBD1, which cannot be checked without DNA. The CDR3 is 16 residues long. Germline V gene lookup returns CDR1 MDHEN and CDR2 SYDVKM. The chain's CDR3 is CASSAPKGTGRETQYF.

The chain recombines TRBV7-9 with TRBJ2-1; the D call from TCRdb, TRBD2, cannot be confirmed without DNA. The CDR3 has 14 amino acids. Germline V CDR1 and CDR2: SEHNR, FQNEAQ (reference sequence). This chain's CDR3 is CASSLDGRIDEQFF.

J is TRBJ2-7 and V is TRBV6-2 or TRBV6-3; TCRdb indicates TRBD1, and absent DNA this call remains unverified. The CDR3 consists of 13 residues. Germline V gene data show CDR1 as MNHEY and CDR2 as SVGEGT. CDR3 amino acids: CASSHGGPYEQYF.

The CDR3 is CASSMSSWGEQYF. The rearrangement uses TRBV19 and TRBJ2-7. CDR3 length: 13 amino acids. Germline CDR1 and CDR2: LNHDA and SQIVND (reference sequence).